Given below is one T cell receptor (beta chain) in context. The antigen is not known. Trimming removed 8 bases from V and 12 bases from J, with 23 bases in between. The CDR3 is 14 residues long. Germline V CDR1 and CDR2: MNHEY, SVGAGI. When sampled, the donors appeared nominally healthy, though they likely had unrecorded immune exposures. This specimen belongs to a study of cytomegalovirus exposure and HLA in healthy donors. Whole-study findings and limits: Among TCR beta chains, those listed as cytomegalovirus-associated numbered around 160. Analyses of presence/absence relied on an assumption of roughly uniform sequencing depth across donors. A later analysis linked around 15,000 TCR beta sequences to HLA alleles at 0.05 false discovery rate.

PCR employed 60 Vbeta and 13 Jbeta primers. Sequencing was performed with immunoSEQ multiplex PCR; in TCRdb, only in-frame clones are kept and a portion is missing. In the table there are around 190,000 clones, 65% to 75% of which are singletons. What was sequenced was PBMCs. This chain links TRBV6-5 with TRBJ2-4; TRBD1 might be the D (5 bases). This receptor was obtained from a man aged 30 to 39 in good health and CMV-seropositive. CDR3 sequence reads: CASRVRETGWAQYF. The CDR3 bases are TGTGCCAGCCGGGTCAGAGAAACAGGTTGGGCTCAGTACTTC.